This TCR beta chain is drawn from a study of blood T cell repertoires in COVID-19. On the study more broadly: PBMCs, B-cell-depleted T cells, or T cells provided the cDNA or gDNA that made up the material.

In the original workflow: The assay estimated nucleated cells by amplifying reference gene primers. Libraries were prepared by immunoSEQ multiplex PCR; TCRdb keeps only in-frame clonotypes and omits some of them. That table gives V, J and clone size, and the DNA gave D and trimming. Of about 120,000 clones listed, over 75% are singletons. This clone was recorded a few times. CDR3 length equals 18 residues. The germline V gene encodes CDR1 KGHDR and CDR2 SFDVKD. Trimming removed 2 bases from V and 3 bases from J; junction bases left unmatched: 11. Sequenced: peripheral blood. The receptor was derived from a man in his sixties with acute or convalescent COVID-19. The rearrangement joins TRBV24-1 to TRBJ1-1; 10 nucleotides align to TRBD1. The CDR3 is CATSDSSPGTGAYTEAFF. The CDR3 nucleotides are TGTGCCACCAGTGATTCCAGTCCCGGGACAGGGGCTTACACTGAAGCTTTCTTT.